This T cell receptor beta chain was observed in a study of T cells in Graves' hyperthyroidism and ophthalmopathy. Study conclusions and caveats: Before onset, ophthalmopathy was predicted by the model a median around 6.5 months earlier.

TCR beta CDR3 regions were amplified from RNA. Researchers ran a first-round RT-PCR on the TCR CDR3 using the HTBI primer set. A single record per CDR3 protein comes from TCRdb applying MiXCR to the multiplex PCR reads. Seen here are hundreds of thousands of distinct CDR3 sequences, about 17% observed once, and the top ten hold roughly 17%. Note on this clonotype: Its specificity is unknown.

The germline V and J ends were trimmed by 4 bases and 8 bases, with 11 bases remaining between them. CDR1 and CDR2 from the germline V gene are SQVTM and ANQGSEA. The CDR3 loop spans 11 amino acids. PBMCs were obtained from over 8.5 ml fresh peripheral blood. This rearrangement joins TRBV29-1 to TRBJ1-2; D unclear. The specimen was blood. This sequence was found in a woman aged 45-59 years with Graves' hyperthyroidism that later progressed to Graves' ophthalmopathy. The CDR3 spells CSVVTPGGYTF. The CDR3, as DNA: TGCAGCGTTGTGACCCCTGGGGGCTACACCTTC.